One and the same sample provided the 7 T cell receptor beta chains below, sequenced in a study of neurological immune-mediated disorders. TCRdb itself ran the 5' RACE reads through MiXCR, one entry per CDR3 protein. The table shows about 70,000 distinct CDR3 sequences, with about 3% occurring only once. Sequencing used PBMCs. The receptors here all came from a woman aged 45-60 years with multiple sclerosis.

The table lists this clonotype with many counts. The chain combines TRBV20-1 with TRBJ2-5, with D perhaps assigned TRBD1 or TRBD2 (7 bases each). Trimming took 6 bases from V and 4 from J, leaving 15 bases between them. Germline CDR1 and CDR2: DFQATT and SNEGSKA (reference sequence). The CDR3 runs 13 residues. CDR3 protein: CSANQGGRETQYF. The CDR3 nucleotides read TGCAGTGCCAATCAGGGGGGGCGAGAGACCCAGTACTTC.

This clonotype was counted many times. This rearrangement joins TRBV18 to TRBJ1-1; 11 nucleotides match TRBD1. The CDR3 runs to 15 residues. Trimming removed 2 bases from V and 7 bases from J; junction bases left unmatched: 6. The V gene's germline CDR1 is KGHSH and CDR2 LQKENI. CDR3 sequence (DNA): TGTGCCAGCTCACCAGTGGACAGGGGGCTTATTGAAGCTTTCTTT. Residues: CASSPVDRGLIEAFF.

This clonotype was picked up many times. The chain employs TRBV10-3 and TRBJ1-2, with 7 bases that match TRBD1. The J segment lost 5 bases and the V segment lost 0 bases, leaving 15 bases of the junction unmatched. The CDR3 runs to 18 residues. CDR1 and CDR2 from the germline V gene are ENHRY and SYGVKD. CDR3 residues: CAISESVTPRGGVYGYTF. The CDR3 coding sequence is TGTGCCATCAGTGAGTCAGTTACTCCCAGGGGGGGAGTGTATGGCTACACCTTC.

This clonotype was detected many times. A junction boundary mismatches the germline segment, possibly from a read error. The CDR3 DNA sequence: TGTGCCAGCAGTGAGAGAGGGGATAAGACCCAGAATTTT. Translation: CASSERGDKTQNF. The chain joins TRBV12-3 or TRBV12-4 to TRBJ1-5, with a possible D match to TRBD1 (5 bases). This CDR3 is 13 amino acids long.

This clonotype appeared many times. The V call is TRBV28, the J call TRBJ1-3; D is unresolved. Trimming stripped 10 bases from V and 3 bases from J, with 16 bases between. This CDR3 has 14 amino acids. CDR1 is MDHEN and CDR2 is SYDVKM in the germline V gene. DNA for the CDR3: TGTGCCACTGAAGGCCGCGGTGGTGGAAACACCATATATTTT. This gives the protein CATEGRGGGNTIYF.

This clonotype was seen many times. This chain connects TRBV7-2 to TRBJ2-1; 7 bases are a match to TRBD1. This CDR3 spans 14 amino acids. J gave up 3 bases and V 5 bases, and 4 bases lay outside the gene matches. Germline V gives CDR1 SGHTA, CDR2 FQGNSA. CDR3 coding DNA: TGTGCCAGCAGCCGAGGGGGCCGCTACAATGAGCAGTTCTTC. Amino acid sequence: CASSRGGRYNEQFF.

Ten or more counts support this clonotype. A read error may explain this, as a much larger clone is one base away. This chain connects TRBV5-1 to TRBJ2-7, with D tentatively TRBD1 or TRBD2 (5 bases each). The CDR3 is 13 residues long. Germline lookup yields CDR1 SGHRS and CDR2 YFSETQ. V was pared by 3 bases and J by 6 bases, with 13 bases between. CDR3 sequence (DNA): TGCGCCAGCAGCTGGGGGAAAGGGGCCGAGCAGTACTTC. This sequence encodes CASSWGKGAEQYF.